This TCR beta chain was captured in a study of response to subunit inactivated influenza vaccine. Study-level findings and limits: That few new T cells are recruited by each seasonal influenza vaccination was the authors' suggestion.

Ten or more counts support this clonotype. Its antigen remains unidentified. Via MiXCR, TCRdb re-called the RT-PCR reads, giving one row per CDR3 protein. The data contain 250,000 to 350,000 distinct CDR3 sequences, over 20% of them singletons. The sample was PBMCs from blood, taken 21 months after vaccination. This clonotype was sampled from a man between 50 and 75 years old who received an inactivated influenza vaccine.

Here the CDR3 reads CSAIRTEAFF. The CDR3 DNA is TGCAGTGCCATTAGAACTGAAGCTTTCTTT. V is TRBV20-1 and J is TRBJ1-1, with no clear D. The CDR3 is 10 amino acids. The V and J ends lost 6 bases and 5 bases respectively, with 7 bases between them. Per the germline V gene, CDR1 is DFQATT and CDR2 is SNEGSKA (reference sequence).